A single sample gave rise to the 13 T cell receptor beta chains below, sequenced in a study of blood T cell repertoires in COVID-19. TCRdb's copy holds only in-frame clones and misses some; the assay was immunoSEQ multiplex PCR. The table includes 250,000 to 300,000 clones, 80% to 95% detected once. Input material: peripheral blood. The source of these receptors is a woman aged 25 to 39 with COVID-19, enrolled during active disease.

A note on this clone: Other nucleotide sequences in the sample specify the same CDR3. The rearrangement uses TRBV6-1 and TRBJ1-2, with a possible D match to TRBD1 (5 bases). The CDR3 consists of 13 residues. The V end lost 2 bases, the J end lost 8 bases, and 12 bases lay between the germline ends. Germline V gene lookup returns CDR1 MNHNS and CDR2 SASEGT. CDR3 bases: TGTGCCAGCAGTGAACAGGGTGCGGGGGGCTACACCTTC. This translates into CASSEQGAGGYTF.

A single count supports this clone. This chain connects TRBV5-4 to TRBJ2-5; 10 bases are a match to TRBD2. This CDR3 has 15 residues. With V trimmed by 2 bases and J by 1 base, 2 bases remained unmatched. Germline CDR1 SGHNT, CDR2 YYREEE (reference sequence). The CDR3 loop reads CASSFTSGTQETQYF. Written as DNA, the CDR3 is TGTGCCAGCAGCTTTACTAGCGGGACCCAAGAGACCCAGTACTTC.

The chain combines TRBV5-1 with TRBJ1-3, with a possible D match to TRBD1 (5 bases). This CDR3 is 15 amino acids long. Germline CDR1 SGHRS, CDR2 YFSETQ. Trimming pared 4 bases from V and 3 bases from J, leaving 14 bases between. The CDR3 DNA sequence: TGCGCCAGCAGCGTTGACAGCAATTATGGAAACACCATATATTTT. Encoded protein: CASSVDSNYGNTIYF.

The rearrangement links TRBV16 to TRBJ2-1; no clear D. The CDR3 covers 14 residues. V lost 2 bases to trimming and J lost 4 bases, with 9 bases between them. Germline loops: CDR1 KGHSY, CDR2 FQNENV. As DNA, the CDR3 is TGTGCCAGCAGCCAACGAGGCAGTTACAATGAGCAGTTCTTC. This gives the protein CASSQRGSYNEQFF. Drawing the rest from reference TRBV16 and TRBJ2-1, the complete variable domain is GEEVAQTPKHLVRGEGQKAKLYCAPIKGHSYVFWYQQVLKNEFKFLISFQNENVFDETGMPKERFSAKCLPNSPCSLEIQATKLEDSAVYFCASSQRGSYNEQFFGPGTRLTVL.

This clone came up once. Here the CDR3 reads CASSLDGGRDQPQHF. The DNA for the CDR3 is TGCGCCAGCAGCTTGGATGGGGGCAGGGATCAGCCCCAGCATTTT. This chain uses TRBV5-1 with TRBJ1-5; tentatively, D is TRBD1 (6 bases). Trimming shortened V by 0 bases and J by 5 bases, and 12 bases separated the two germline ends. The germline CDR1 and CDR2 sequences are SGHRS and YFSETQ. The CDR3 contains 15 residues. Based on the CDR3 plus reference TRBV5-1 and TRBJ1-5, the full variable domain is KAGVTQTPRYLIKTRGQQVTLSCSPISGHRSVSWYQQTPGQGLQFLFEYFSETQRNKGNFPGRFSGRQFSNSRSEMNVSTLELGDSALYLCASSLDGGRDQPQHFGDGTRLSIL.

The chain couples TRBV4-1 to TRBJ1-1; 9 positions agree with TRBD1. Germline-derived CDR1 and CDR2 are MGHRA and YSYEKL. Unmatched junction bases numbered 8, after V lost 4 bases and J lost 5 bases. The CDR3 covers 15 residues. The DNA of the CDR3 is TGCGCCAGCAGCCTCGGACAGGGGATAGGAACTGAAGCTTTCTTT. The encoded protein is CASSLGQGIGTEAFF.

The chain joins TRBV4-1 to TRBJ2-3; perhaps TRBD1 as D (6 bases). This CDR3 spans 18 amino acids. Germline V gene data show CDR1 as MGHRA and CDR2 as YSYEKL. V was shortened by 0 bases and J by 3 bases, with 19 bases between the two germline ends. This CDR3 is CASSQDPLGQGMTDTQYF. CDR3 nucleotide sequence: TGCGCCAGCAGCCAAGATCCACTGGGGCAGGGGATGACAGATACGCAGTATTTT.

V and J are TRBV29-1 and TRBJ1-1; 9 positions agree with TRBD1. The CDR3 consists of 13 residues. The germline CDR1 and CDR2 sequences are SQVTM and ANQGSEA. The junction had 7 bases not matched to a gene; V was cut back by 6 bases and J by 5 bases. The CDR3 DNA sequence: TGCAGCGTCCGGGACAGGGCAAGGACTGAAGCTTTCTTT. Its translation is CSVRDRARTEAFF.

The J gene is TRBJ1-1, the V gene TRBV2, with 8 bases that match TRBD1. CDR3 length equals 12 residues. Germline V lookup: CDR1 SNHLY, CDR2 FYNNEI. V lost 6 bases to trimming and J lost 9 bases; unmatched junction nucleotides: 6. The CDR3 nucleotides read TGTGCCAGCAGGGGGGACAGGTTAAAAGCTTTCTTT. Translating gives CASRGDRLKAFF. Looking up the rest from reference TRBV2 and TRBJ1-1 gives the full variable domain: EPEVTQTPSHQVTQMGQEVILRCVPISNHLYFYWYRQILGQKVEFLVSFYNNEISEKSEIFDDQFSVERPDGSNFTLKIRSTKLEDSAMYFCASRGDRLKAFFGQGTRLTVV.

The J gene is TRBJ2-2, the V gene TRBV7-6; 13 bases align to TRBD2. Germline trimming cut 5 bases from V and 1 base from J; bases unmatched to any gene: 1. CDR1 and CDR2 (germline): SGHVS, FNYEAQ. The CDR3 has 16 amino acids. Written as DNA, the CDR3 is TGTGCCAGCAGCAGGACTAGCGGGAGGAACACCGGGGAGCTGTTTTTT. It is translated as CASSRTSGRNTGELFF.

The chain combines TRBV27 with TRBJ1-3; D gene ambiguous. This CDR3 is built from 14 residues. CDR1 MNHEY and CDR2 SMNVEV come from the germline V gene (reference sequence). V was shortened by 6 bases and J by 0 bases, with 9 bases between the two germline ends. Here the CDR3 DNA reads TGTGCCAGCAGCCCTGCCAGCTCTGGAAACACCATATATTTT. Translating gives CASSPASSGNTIYF.

The chain combines TRBV7-2 with TRBJ2-3; 8 positions match TRBD1. Germline CDR1 is SGHTA and CDR2 is FQGNSA. The CDR3 runs to 13 residues. V lost 4 bases and J lost 6; bases outside the gene matches: 3. The CDR3 loop reads CASSYQGADTQYF. The CDR3 DNA is TGTGCCAGCAGCTACCAGGGGGCGGATACGCAGTATTTT. Filled out from reference TRBV7-2 and TRBJ2-3, the complete variable domain reads GAGVSQSPSNKVTEKGKDVELRCDPISGHTALYWYRQSLGQGLEFLIYFQGNSAPDKSGLPSDRFSAERTGGSVSTLTIQRTQQEDSAVYLCASSYQGADTQYFGPGTRLTVL.

This chain connects TRBV18 to TRBJ1-1; 8 nucleotides agree with TRBD1. V dropped 3 bases and J dropped 5; count of bases not matched to a gene: 8. This CDR3 has 15 amino acids. Looked up from germline, CDR1 is KGHSH and CDR2 is LQKENI. The CDR3 sequence: CASSPLTGGGTEAFF. DNA of the CDR3: TGTGCCAGCTCACCTTTAACAGGGGGGGGAACTGAAGCTTTCTTT.